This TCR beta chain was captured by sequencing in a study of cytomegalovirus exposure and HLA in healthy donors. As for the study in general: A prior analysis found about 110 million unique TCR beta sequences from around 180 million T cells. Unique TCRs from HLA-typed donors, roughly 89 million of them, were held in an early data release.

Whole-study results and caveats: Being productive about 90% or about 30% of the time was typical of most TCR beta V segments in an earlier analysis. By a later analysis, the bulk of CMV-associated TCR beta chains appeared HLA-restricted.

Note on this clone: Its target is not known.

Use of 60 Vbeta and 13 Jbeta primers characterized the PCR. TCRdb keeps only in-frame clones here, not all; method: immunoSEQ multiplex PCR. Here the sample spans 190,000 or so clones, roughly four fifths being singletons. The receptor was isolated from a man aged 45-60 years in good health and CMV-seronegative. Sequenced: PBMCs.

The CDR3 DNA follows: TGCGCCAGCAGCCAACCAGGGTTGGGCGGAGAGACCCAGTACTTC. It codes for CASSQPGLGGETQYF. The rearrangement uses TRBV4-1 and TRBJ2-5; maybe TRBD1 (5 bases). Between the trimmed V and J ends, which lost 2 bases and 4 bases, there was a span of 14 bases. This CDR3 is 15 amino acids long. Per germline, CDR1 MGHRA and CDR2 YSYEKL.